This T cell receptor beta chain was obtained from a study of CD8+CD57+ T cells in acquired aplastic anemia. Study-level information: The DNA of sorted CD4+ and CD8+ cells averaged around 3 ug.

Researchers used genomic DNA as the template to profile TCR beta VDJ and CDR3. TCRdb reanalysed the reads using MiXCR and keeps one entry per CDR3 protein. The sample records some 190,000 distinct CDR3 sequences, approximately 52% being singletons. Sequencing input: sorted CD4+, CD8+, or CD8+CD57+ T cells (not recorded which) from PBMCs. The TCR was taken from a human donor in good health, serving as a control.

CDR3 DNA: TGCAGCGTTGTACGGCAGGAGGCGAATTCACCCCTCCACTTT. The encoded protein is CSVVRQEANSPLHF. The chain couples TRBV29-1 to TRBJ1-6; D uncertain. The CDR3 is 14 residues long. From germline, CDR1 is SQVTM and CDR2 ANQGSEA. Trimming took 4 bases from V and 7 from J, leaving 14 bases between them.